What follows describes a single T cell receptor (beta chain). What this receptor recognizes is not known. Per-base quality was not reported, and no clone a single base away is much larger than it. The CDR3 sequence holds 16 residues, the cysteine and phenylalanine included. Left in the record is the CDR3 DNA by itself, 48 bases read in frame from the first base. CDR1 and CDR2 were assigned from the germline V gene as MNHEY and SVGEGT. Trimming removed 7 bases from V and 1 base from J; the gene matches leave 10 bases unexplained. The data belong to a study (dated by TCRdb to the mid-2010s). The library was built by means of RT-PCR. TCRdb lists the instrument as Illumina MiSeq. TCRdb passed the public sequencing reads through fastp at Q25 and MiXCR, retaining productive beta sequences. Each CDR3 protein appears once, grouped with its most common genes and DNA. For this sample the table gives about 680,000 distinct CDR3 sequences, of which 13% to 15% were detected only once. The ten largest account for 3.6% of the sample.

Recombination linked TRBV6-2 or TRBV6-3 to TRBJ1-3, with 7 middle bases fitting TRBD1. The clonotype originates from a female donor in good health, serving as a healthy control. Sequencing was carried out using memory CD4+ T cells from blood. This receptor carries the CDR3 CASTVGGASSGNTIYF. The nucleotides read TGTGCCAGCACCGTAGGGGGCGCGTCATCTGGAAACACCATATATTTT.